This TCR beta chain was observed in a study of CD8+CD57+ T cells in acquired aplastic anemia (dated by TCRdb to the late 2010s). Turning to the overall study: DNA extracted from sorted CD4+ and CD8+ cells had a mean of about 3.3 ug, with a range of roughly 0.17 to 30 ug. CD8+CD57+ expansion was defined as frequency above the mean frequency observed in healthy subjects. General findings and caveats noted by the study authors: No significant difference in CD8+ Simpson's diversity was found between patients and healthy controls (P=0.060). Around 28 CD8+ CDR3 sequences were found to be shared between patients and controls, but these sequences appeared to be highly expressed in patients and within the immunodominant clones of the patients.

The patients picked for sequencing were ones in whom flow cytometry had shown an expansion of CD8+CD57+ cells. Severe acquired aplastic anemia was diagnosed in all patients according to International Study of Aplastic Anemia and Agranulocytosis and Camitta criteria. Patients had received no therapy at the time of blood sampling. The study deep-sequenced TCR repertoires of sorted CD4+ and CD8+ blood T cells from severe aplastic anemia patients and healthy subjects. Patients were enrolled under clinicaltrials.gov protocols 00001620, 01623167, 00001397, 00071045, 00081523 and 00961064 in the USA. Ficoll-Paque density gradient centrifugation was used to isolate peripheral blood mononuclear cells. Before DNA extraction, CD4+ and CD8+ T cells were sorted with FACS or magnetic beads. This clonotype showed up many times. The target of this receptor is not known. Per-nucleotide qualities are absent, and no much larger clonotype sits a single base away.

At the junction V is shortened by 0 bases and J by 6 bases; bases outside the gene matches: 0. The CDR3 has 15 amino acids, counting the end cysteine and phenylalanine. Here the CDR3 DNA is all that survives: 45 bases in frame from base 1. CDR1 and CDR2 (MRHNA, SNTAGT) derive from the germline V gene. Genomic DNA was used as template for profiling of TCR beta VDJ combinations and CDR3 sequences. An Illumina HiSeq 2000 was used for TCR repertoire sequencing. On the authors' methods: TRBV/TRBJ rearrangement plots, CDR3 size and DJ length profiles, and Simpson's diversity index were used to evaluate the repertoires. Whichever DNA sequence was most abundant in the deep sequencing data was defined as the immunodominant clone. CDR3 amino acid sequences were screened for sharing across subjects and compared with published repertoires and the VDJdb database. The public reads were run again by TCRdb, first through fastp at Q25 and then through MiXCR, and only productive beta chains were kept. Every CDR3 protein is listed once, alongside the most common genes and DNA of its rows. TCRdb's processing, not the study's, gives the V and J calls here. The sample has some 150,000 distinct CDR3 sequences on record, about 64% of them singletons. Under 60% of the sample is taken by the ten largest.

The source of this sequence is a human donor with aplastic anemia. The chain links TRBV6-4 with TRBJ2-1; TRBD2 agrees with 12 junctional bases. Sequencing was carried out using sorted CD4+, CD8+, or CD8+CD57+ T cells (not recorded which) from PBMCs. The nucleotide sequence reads TGTGCCAGCAGTGACTCGACTAGCGGGAGCAATGAGCAGTTCTTC. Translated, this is CASSDSTSGSNEQFF.